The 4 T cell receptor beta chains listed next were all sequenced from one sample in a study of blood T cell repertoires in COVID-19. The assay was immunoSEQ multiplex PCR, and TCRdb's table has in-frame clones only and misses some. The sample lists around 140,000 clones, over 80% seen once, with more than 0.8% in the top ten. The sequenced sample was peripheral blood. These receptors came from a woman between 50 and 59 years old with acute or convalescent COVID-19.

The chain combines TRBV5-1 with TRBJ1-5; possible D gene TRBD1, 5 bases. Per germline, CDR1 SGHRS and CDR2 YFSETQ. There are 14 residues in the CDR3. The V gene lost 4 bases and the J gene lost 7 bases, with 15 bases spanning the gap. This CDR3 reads CASSLDGGGQPQHF. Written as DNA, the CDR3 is TGCGCCAGCAGCCTTGACGGGGGTGGACAGCCCCAGCATTTT.

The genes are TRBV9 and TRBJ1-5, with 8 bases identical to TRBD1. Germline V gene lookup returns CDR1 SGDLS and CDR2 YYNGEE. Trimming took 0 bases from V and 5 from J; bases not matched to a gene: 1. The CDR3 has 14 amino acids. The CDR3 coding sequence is TGTGCCAGCAGCGTAGACAGGGGGTATCAGCCCCAGCATTTT. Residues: CASSVDRGYQPQHF.

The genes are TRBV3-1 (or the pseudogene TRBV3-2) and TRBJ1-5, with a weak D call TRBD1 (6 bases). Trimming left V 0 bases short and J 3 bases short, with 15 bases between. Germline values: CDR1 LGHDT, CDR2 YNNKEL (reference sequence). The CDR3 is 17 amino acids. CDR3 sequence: CASSQDRPGENNQPQHF. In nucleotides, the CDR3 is TGTGCCAGCAGCCAAGATAGGCCAGGGGAGAACAATCAGCCCCAGCATTTT.

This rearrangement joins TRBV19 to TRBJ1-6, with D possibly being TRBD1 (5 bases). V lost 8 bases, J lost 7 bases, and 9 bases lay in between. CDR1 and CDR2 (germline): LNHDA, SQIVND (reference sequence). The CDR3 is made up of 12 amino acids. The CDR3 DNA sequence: TGTGCCAGTGCAGGGTTGAATTCACCCCTCCACTTT. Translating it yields CASAGLNSPLHF. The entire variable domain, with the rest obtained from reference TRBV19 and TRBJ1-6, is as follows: DGGITQSPKYLFRKEGQNVTLSCEQNLNHDAMYWYRQDPGQGLRLIYYSQIVNDFQKGDIAEGYSVSREKKESFPLTVTSAQKNPTAFYLCASAGLNSPLHFGNGTRLTVT.